The 15 T cell receptor beta chains in this list originate from one sample, sequenced in a study of cytomegalovirus exposure and HLA in healthy donors. Use of 60 Vbeta and 13 Jbeta primers characterized the PCR. Data came from immunoSEQ multiplex PCR; TCRdb stores just in-frame clones and leaves some out. The sample lists under 150,000 clones, 80% to 85% occurring once. Material: PBMCs. The receptors were sampled from a boy aged 2 to 10 in good health and CMV-seronegative.

The rearrangement uses TRBV29-1 and TRBJ1-2, with a tentative D call TRBD1 (6 bases). The germline CDR1 and CDR2 sequences are SQVTM and ANQGSEA. V was pared by 4 bases and J by 2 bases, with 8 bases between. The CDR3 is made up of 12 amino acids. The CDR3 here is CSVVTGNYGYTF. The CDR3 DNA reads TGCAGCGTTGTTACAGGGAACTATGGCTACACCTTC.

J is TRBJ2-7 and V is TRBV6-6; D remains ambiguous. This CDR3 spans 13 amino acids. Trimming left V 0 bases short and J 4 bases short, with 7 bases between. The germline V gene has CDR1 MNHNY and CDR2 SVGAGI (reference sequence). The chain's CDR3 is CASSYSSRYEQYF. DNA for the CDR3: TGTGCCAGCAGTTACTCTTCTCGGTACGAGCAGTACTTC.

The chain combines TRBV18 with TRBJ2-5; D is possibly TRBD1 (6 bases). Trimming pared 1 base from V and 5 bases from J, leaving 17 bases between. This CDR3 comprises 16 residues. Germline values: CDR1 KGHSH, CDR2 LQKENI. The CDR3 bases are TGTGCCAGCTCACCACAGCGACTTGGGGGCTTGGAGACCCAGTACTTC. It yields the protein CASSPQRLGGLETQYF.

The J gene is TRBJ1-1, the V gene TRBV13, with no clear D. CDR1 and CDR2 (germline): PRHDT, FYEKMQ (reference sequence). V shed 5 bases and J shed 7 bases, with 14 bases lying between them. This CDR3 is built from 13 residues. The CDR3 nucleotides read TGTGCCAGCAGCCCCCGAGCGGGTCGTGAAGCTTTCTTT. Translation: CASSPRAGREAFF.

The chain joins TRBV2 to TRBJ2-7; tentative D call: TRBD1 (6 bases). V lost 6 bases and J 0 bases, leaving 21 bases between the germline ends. Germline values: CDR1 SNHLY, CDR2 FYNNEI. The CDR3 sequence is 17 residues long. CDR3: CASRETPGQTSSYEQYF. CDR3 DNA: TGTGCCAGCAGGGAAACACCGGGACAAACGAGCTCCTACGAGCAGTACTTC.

The V gene is TRBV12-5, the J gene TRBJ1-2; 8 bases are a match to TRBD1. With 0 bases clipped from V and 6 bases from J, the junction kept 15 bases outside the gene matches. Germline lookup yields CDR1 LGHNT and CDR2 FRNRAP. The CDR3 sequence is 18 residues long. CDR3 protein: CASGLVIRVRTGLHGYTF. CDR3 in DNA: TGTGCTAGTGGTTTGGTAATAAGGGTCCGGACAGGGTTGCATGGCTACACCTTC.

The rearrangement links TRBV29-1 to TRBJ2-7; D might be TRBD2 (5 bases). This CDR3 spans 15 amino acids. Trimming removed 4 bases at V and 2 bases at J, with 18 bases between. The germline gives CDR1 SQVTM, CDR2 ANQGSEA. CDR3 amino acids: CSVVMSGFATYEQYF. CDR3 in DNA: TGCAGCGTTGTTATGAGCGGTTTTGCTACCTACGAGCAGTACTTC.

The J gene is TRBJ2-7, the V gene TRBV13; 9 bases are a match to TRBD1. This CDR3 comprises 15 residues. Germline trimming cut 4 bases from V and 5 bases from J; bases unmatched to any gene: 9. Looked up from germline, CDR1 is PRHDT and CDR2 is FYEKMQ (reference sequence). The CDR3 reads CASSSDRGVSNEQYF. DNA for the CDR3: TGTGCCAGCAGCTCGGACAGGGGCGTCTCGAACGAGCAGTACTTC.

The chain uses TRBV10-3 and TRBJ1-1; D is perhaps TRBD1 (5 bases). Per germline, CDR1 ENHRY and CDR2 SYGVKD. This CDR3 comprises 15 residues. Trimming took 5 bases from V and 3 from J, leaving 16 bases between them. The CDR3 DNA follows: TGTGCCATCAGTACAGGAGAAGTAAGGGACACTGAAGCTTTCTTT. Its translation is CAISTGEVRDTEAFF.

This sequence joins TRBV5-1 and TRBJ2-3; D may be TRBD1 (5 bases). This CDR3 comprises 15 residues. Trimming removed 6 bases from V and 1 base from J, with 15 bases in between. Germline CDR1 SGHRS, CDR2 YFSETQ. This CDR3 is CASKEGATGTDTQYF. The DNA for the CDR3 is TGCGCCAGCAAGGAAGGGGCAACTGGCACAGATACGCAGTATTTT.

The gene calls are TRBV9 and TRBJ1-3; D remains ambiguous. CDR3 length: 15 amino acids. CDR1 SGDLS and CDR2 YYNGEE come from the germline V gene. Trimming took off 4 bases at V and 0 bases at J, with 11 bases between the two ends. CDR3 sequence (DNA): TGTGCCAGCAGCCCCCTAGGAGTCTCTGGAAACACCATATATTTT. It specifies CASSPLGVSGNTIYF.

The chain combines TRBV7-9 with TRBJ2-1; D ambiguous. The CDR3 contains 15 residues. Trimming cost V 5 bases and J 0 bases, with 11 bases left between them. Germline loops: CDR1 SEHNR, CDR2 FQNEAQ (reference sequence). CDR3 loop: CASSDTGVSYNEQFF. In nucleotides, the CDR3 is TGTGCCAGCAGCGATACTGGAGTCTCCTACAATGAGCAGTTCTTC.

The V and J genes are TRBV21-1 and TRBJ2-3; the D call TRBD2 from the table was never checked on the DNA. TRBV21-1 is shown as a pseudogene. There are 15 residues in the CDR3. DNA of the CDR3: TGTGCCAGCAGCAACGGGGGACCGACCACAGATACGCAGTATTTT. This encodes CASSNGGPTTDTQYF.

This clone was observed a few times. The chain uses TRBV27 and TRBJ1-4; D is unclear. The germline V gene encodes CDR1 MNHEY and CDR2 SMNVEV (reference sequence). This CDR3 comprises 13 residues. V lost 8 bases to trimming and J lost 6 bases, with 13 bases between them. CDR3 bases: TGTGCCAGCCGTGGGAGGAGGGATGAAAAACTGTTTTTT. It is translated as CASRGRRDEKLFF.

The chain uses TRBV12-5 and TRBJ1-1; 7 positions match TRBD1. Trimming took 3 bases from V and 4 from J; bases not matched to a gene: 8. In germline, CDR1 is LGHNT, CDR2 FRNRAP. CDR3 size: 15 residues. The CDR3 sequence: CASGLAVGQATEAFF. The DNA for the CDR3 is TGTGCTAGTGGTTTAGCAGTTGGACAGGCCACTGAAGCTTTCTTT.